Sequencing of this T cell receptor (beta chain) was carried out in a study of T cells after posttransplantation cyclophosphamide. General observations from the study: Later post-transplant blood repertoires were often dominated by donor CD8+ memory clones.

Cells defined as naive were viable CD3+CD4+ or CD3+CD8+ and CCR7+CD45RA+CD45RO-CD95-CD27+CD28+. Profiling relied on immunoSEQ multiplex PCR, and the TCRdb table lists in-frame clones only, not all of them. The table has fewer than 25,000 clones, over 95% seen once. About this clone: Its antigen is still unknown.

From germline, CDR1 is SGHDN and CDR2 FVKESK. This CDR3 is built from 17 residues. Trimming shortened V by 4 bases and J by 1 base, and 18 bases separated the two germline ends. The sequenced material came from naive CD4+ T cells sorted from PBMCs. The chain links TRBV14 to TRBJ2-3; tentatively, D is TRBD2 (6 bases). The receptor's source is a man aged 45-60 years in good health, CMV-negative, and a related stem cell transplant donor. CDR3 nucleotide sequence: TGTGCCAGCAGCCTCCTCATCGGGAGTGTCCGCACAGATACGCAGTATTTT. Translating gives CASSLLIGSVRTDTQYF.